The rows below give T cell receptor beta chains drawn from one sample of a study of OX40 agonist ivuxolimab in advanced cancers. Method: immunoSEQ multiplex PCR; TCRdb's copy keeps in-frame clones and lacks some. This sample has over 80,000 clones; about 88% occur once, and the top ten carry 0.75% to 0.95%. Sample: CD4+ or CD8+ T cells sorted from blood, taken in a trial of the OX40 agonist ivuxolimab. The receptors originated from an adult with an advanced solid tumor such as melanoma, head and neck, liver or kidney cancer. Each CDR3 is given with its conserved first and last residue. A D gene is named only where the DNA matches it firmly. The listing skips clone size in some rows; elsewhere it reads once, few, many or a size class.

v_gene	abundance	d_gene	j_gene	CDR3nt	CDR3aa
TRBV4-2	once	NA	TRBJ1-3	TGTGCCAGCAGCTTCAACTCTGGAAACACCATATATTTT	CASSFNSGNTIYF
TRBV19	NA	NA	TRBJ1-5	TGTGCCAGTACTCCCACCCGCGGTTACACTAGCAATCAGCCCCAGCATTTT	CASTPTRGYTSNQPQHF
TRBV11-2	once	NA	TRBJ2-3	TGTGCCAGCAGCTTAGCGGGTACCACAGATACGCAGTATTTT	CASSLAGTTDTQYF
TRBV2	NA	TRBD1	TRBJ2-4	TGTGCCAGCAGTGCGTGGCAGGGGGTAATAGCCAAAAACATTCAGTACTTC	CASSAWQGVIAKNIQYF
TRBV19	once	NA	TRBJ1-3	TGTGCCAGCTCCCCAGGGCTCGTAGGAAACACCATATATTTT	CASSPGLVGNTIYF
TRBV2	NA	TRBD2	TRBJ2-3	TGTGCCAGCAACACAGGGACTAGCGGTCCAGATACGCAGTATTTT	CASNTGTSGPDTQYF
TRBV5-1	NA	NA	TRBJ2-2	TGCGCCAGCTTTGCGGGTTCCAACACCGGGGAGCTGTTTTTT	CASFAGSNTGELFF
TRBV5-1	NA	NA	TRBJ2-7	TGCGCCAGCAGCTTGGGACACGGGGCCTACGAGCAGTACTTC	CASSLGHGAYEQYF
TRBV4-1	NA	NA	TRBJ2-5	TGCGCCAGCAGTCTAGCAGAAACAAATCAAGAGACCCAGTACTTC	CASSLAETNQETQYF
TRBV30	NA	TRBD2	TRBJ2-1	TGTGCCTGGAGTGCGGGACTAGCCACGAATGAGCAGTTCTTC	CAWSAGLATNEQFF
TRBV5-4	NA	TRBD2	TRBJ2-1	TGTGCCAGCAGTCTCCAGGGAGCGGGAGGGCCGGGTGAGCAGTTCTTC	CASSLQGAGGPGEQFF
TRBV19	NA	TRBD1	TRBJ1-5	TGTGCCAGTAGCACCGGACAGGGCGGCTATAGCAATCAGCCCCAGCATTTT	CASSTGQGGYSNQPQHF
TRBV5-1	NA	NA	TRBJ2-1	TGCGCCAGCAGCTTGCGTGGTAGCGACTACAATGAGCAGTTCTTC	CASSLRGSDYNEQFF
TRBV7-7	NA	NA	TRBJ2-5	TGTGCCAGCACCCGACGGGAGACCCAGTACTTC	CASTRRETQYF
TRBV28	NA	TRBD1	TRBJ1-1	TGTGCCAGCAGTTCGGGACAGGGAAACACTGAAGCTTTCTTT	CASSSGQGNTEAFF
TRBV30	NA	TRBD1	TRBJ2-3	TGTGCCTTACAGGGGTCAGATACGCAGTATTTT	CALQGSDTQYF
TRBV5-1	once	NA	TRBJ2-2	TGCGCCAGCAGCTTGGACCCAACCGGGGAGCTGTTTTTT	CASSLDPTGELFF
TRBV5-4	NA	NA	TRBJ2-1	TGTGCCAGCAGGCTTGGGGGGACAAGGCCCTACAATGAGCAGTTCTTC	CASRLGGTRPYNEQFF
TRBV7-7	few	NA	TRBJ2-7	TGTGCTAGCAGCCAGGAAACGGGCAGCGAGCAGTACTTC	CASSQETGSEQYF
TRBV23-1	NA	TRBD1	TRBJ1-5	TGCGCCAGGTTATCTCAGGGGGCGGGCAATCAGCCCCAGCATTTT	CARLSQGAGNQPQHF
TRBV5-1	few	TRBD2	TRBJ2-1	TGCGCCAGCAGCTTGGCTAGCGGGAGATACAATGAGCAGTTCTTC	CASSLASGRYNEQFF